Listed below are T cell receptor beta chains from one sample, sequenced in a study of blood T cells in healthy people across ages. One entry per CDR3 protein, called by TCRdb with MiXCR from the 5' RACE reads. The sample lists about 1.5 million distinct CDR3 sequences, about 45% occurring once. The sample consisted of blood. Receptors were obtained from a woman under 30 in good health. Each CDR3 is given with its conserved first and last residue. The D gene is left open where the match is weak. Some rows have no size entry. The others give once, few or many, or a class for an expanded clone.

v_gene: TRBV5-1; j_gene: TRBJ2-1; abundance: few; d_gene: TRBD2; CDR3aa: CASSWSGAYNEQFF; CDR3nt: TGCGCCAGCAGCTGGAGCGGGGCCTACAATGAGCAGTTCTTC
v_gene: TRBV29-1; j_gene: TRBJ2-7; abundance: .; d_gene: TRBD1; CDR3aa: CSVWGTDSYEQYF; CDR3nt: TGCAGCGTCTGGGGGACAGACTCCTACGAGCAGTACTTC
v_gene: TRBV7-2; j_gene: TRBJ1-2; abundance: .; d_gene: .; CDR3aa: CASSGTRVGGYGYTF; CDR3nt: TGTGCCAGCAGCGGCACCCGGGTAGGAGGCTATGGCTACACCTTC
v_gene: TRBV7-2; j_gene: TRBJ2-1; abundance: .; d_gene: .; CDR3aa: CASSGTVGGQFF; CDR3nt: TGTGCCAGCAGCGGTACCGTCGGCGGGCAGTTCTTC
v_gene: TRBV3-1; j_gene: TRBJ2-3; abundance: .; d_gene: .; CDR3aa: CASRPWEGTDTQYF; CDR3nt: TGTGCCAGCAGGCCTTGGGAGGGCACAGATACGCAGTATTTT
v_gene: TRBV6-2/TRBV6-3; j_gene: TRBJ2-1; abundance: .; d_gene: .; CDR3aa: CASRSPKDEQFF; CDR3nt: TGTGCCAGCAGAAGTCCCAAGGATGAGCAGTTCTTC
v_gene: TRBV20-1; j_gene: TRBJ2-3; abundance: .; d_gene: TRBD2; CDR3aa: CSARESGGGSLTDTQYF; CDR3nt: TGCAGTGCTAGAGAGTCGGGGGGTGGATCGCTCACAGATACGCAGTATTTT
v_gene: TRBV20-1; j_gene: TRBJ2-7; abundance: .; d_gene: TRBD1; CDR3aa: CSANRGQYEQYF; CDR3nt: TGCAGTGCCAACAGGGGGCAGTACGAGCAGTACTTC
v_gene: TRBV27; j_gene: TRBJ2-7; abundance: .; d_gene: TRBD1; CDR3aa: CASSPWGQGYEQYF; CDR3nt: TGTGCCAGCAGTCCCTGGGGACAGGGTTACGAGCAGTACTTC
v_gene: TRBV29-1; j_gene: TRBJ1-2; abundance: .; d_gene: .; CDR3aa: CSVTKGLWGYTF; CDR3nt: TGCAGCGTGACGAAGGGATTATGGGGCTACACCTTC
v_gene: TRBV6-2/TRBV6-3; j_gene: TRBJ2-1; abundance: .; d_gene: TRBD2; CDR3aa: CASSYPSGLAGGVGEQFF; CDR3nt: TGTGCCAGCAGTTACCCTAGTGGTCTAGCGGGAGGAGTAGGTGAGCAGTTCTTC
v_gene: TRBV28; j_gene: TRBJ1-4; abundance: .; d_gene: .; CDR3aa: CASSLKRKKLFF; CDR3nt: TGTGCCAGCAGTTTAAAGAGGAAAAAACTGTTTTTT
v_gene: TRBV4-1; j_gene: TRBJ2-5; abundance: .; d_gene: .; CDR3aa: CASSQGDDLKETQYF; CDR3nt: TGCGCCAGCAGCCAAGGGGACGACCTGAAAGAGACCCAGTACTTC
v_gene: TRBV30; j_gene: TRBJ2-1; abundance: .; d_gene: .; CDR3aa: CAWSVRANEQFF; CDR3nt: TGTGCCTGGAGTGTCAGGGCGAATGAGCAGTTCTTC
v_gene: TRBV25-1; j_gene: TRBJ2-3; abundance: .; d_gene: .; CDR3aa: CASREQVRDTQYF; CDR3nt: TGTGCCAGCAGAGAACAAGTGAGAGATACGCAGTATTTT
v_gene: TRBV20-1; j_gene: TRBJ2-7; abundance: .; d_gene: .; CDR3aa: CSAEPQAAESYEQYF; CDR3nt: TGCAGTGCAGAGCCGCAGGCTGCTGAGTCCTACGAGCAGTACTTC
v_gene: TRBV12-3/TRBV12-4; j_gene: TRBJ2-1; abundance: few; d_gene: .; CDR3aa: CASSPSERRLDNEQFF; CDR3nt: TGTGCCAGCAGCCCCTCCGAGCGGCGGTTGGACAATGAGCAGTTCTTC
v_gene: TRBV28; j_gene: TRBJ1-1; abundance: .; d_gene: .; CDR3aa: CASLSWGGAWTEAFF; CDR3nt: TGTGCCAGCCTCTCGTGGGGGGGCGCGTGGACTGAAGCTTTCTTT
v_gene: TRBV7-2; j_gene: TRBJ2-5; abundance: .; d_gene: TRBD2; CDR3aa: CASSSTLRGGAQQETQYF; CDR3nt: TGTGCCAGCAGCTCGACTCTACGCGGGGGGGCGCAACAAGAGACCCAGTACTTC
v_gene: TRBV10-3; j_gene: TRBJ2-3; abundance: .; d_gene: .; CDR3aa: CAISVSASIGTDTQYF; CDR3nt: TGTGCCATCAGTGTTAGTGCCTCAATCGGGACAGATACGCAGTATTTT
v_gene: TRBV28; j_gene: TRBJ2-1; abundance: many; d_gene: .; CDR3aa: CASSLRDYNEQFF; CDR3nt: TGTGCCAGCAGTTTGCGGGATTACAATGAGCAGTTCTTC
v_gene: TRBV4-3; j_gene: TRBJ2-7; abundance: few; d_gene: .; CDR3aa: CASSQDPLAPTVQYF; CDR3nt: TGCGCCAGCAGCCAAGACCCCCTAGCTCCTACTGTGCAGTACTTC
v_gene: TRBV9; j_gene: TRBJ2-1; abundance: many; d_gene: .; CDR3aa: CASSVGGNNEQFF; CDR3nt: TGTGCCAGCAGCGTGGGTGGGAACAATGAGCAGTTCTTC
v_gene: TRBV20-1; j_gene: TRBJ1-1; abundance: .; d_gene: TRBD1; CDR3aa: CSAITGAMNTEAFF; CDR3nt: TGCAGTGCCATTACAGGGGCCATGAACACTGAAGCTTTCTTT
v_gene: TRBV25-1; j_gene: TRBJ1-1; abundance: few; d_gene: .; CDR3aa: CASSGMGNTEAFF; CDR3nt: TGTGCCAGCAGTGGAATGGGGAACACTGAAGCTTTCTTT
v_gene: TRBV4-1; j_gene: TRBJ1-1; abundance: .; d_gene: TRBD1; CDR3aa: CASSPKIGQGAEAFF; CDR3nt: TGCGCCAGCAGCCCAAAAATCGGACAGGGCGCTGAAGCTTTCTTT
v_gene: TRBV7-2; j_gene: TRBJ2-1; abundance: few; d_gene: TRBD1; CDR3aa: CASISQRTGVANEQFF; CDR3nt: TGTGCCAGTATCTCCCAGAGGACAGGGGTAGCCAATGAGCAGTTCTTC